Below, 4 T cell receptor beta chains from the same sample are listed, as sequenced in a study of identical twins. In TCRdb, the 5' RACE reads were re-called with MiXCR into one record per CDR3 protein. This table holds around 1.7 million distinct CDR3 sequences, 32% found once. The sequencing input was cord blood. These receptors came from a newborn girl in good health.

This clonotype has more than one count but fewer than ten. CDR3 loop: CASSSSGRVFNEQFF. For the CDR3, the DNA is TGTGCCAGCAGCTCTAGCGGGAGGGTGTTCAATGAGCAGTTCTTC. V usage is TRBV28 and J usage is TRBJ2-1; 12 bases are shared with TRBD2. The CDR3 length is 15 residues. Germline CDR1 is MDHEN and CDR2 is SYDVKM. Unmatched junction bases numbered 6, after V lost 6 bases and J lost 6 bases.

This clonotype was seen only a few times. V and J are TRBV14 and TRBJ2-3; 7 bases are a match to TRBD2. The CDR3 loop spans 16 amino acids. Germline CDR1 reads SGHDN; CDR2 reads FVKESK. The J segment lost 3 bases and the V segment lost 5 bases, leaving 11 bases of the junction unmatched. The CDR3: CASSEIRLAWTDTQYF. The CDR3 DNA reads as TGTGCCAGCAGCGAGATCCGACTAGCATGGACAGATACGCAGTATTTT.

The chain couples TRBV6-2 or TRBV6-3 to TRBJ1-5; D not certain. Germline assignment: CDR1 MNHEY and CDR2 SVGEGT. The CDR3 consists of 14 residues. The ends were cut back, 4 bases at V and 9 bases at J, with 16 bases in the middle. The CDR3 spells CASSSTRDRPPQHF. The CDR3 region has the DNA TGTGCCAGCAGTTCTACCCGTGACCGCCCGCCCCAGCATTTT.

In this sample, this clonotype turned up a few times. The V and J genes are TRBV28 and TRBJ2-3; D is ambiguous. The CDR3 runs 17 residues. The V end lost 3 bases, the J end lost 6 bases, and 22 bases lay between the germline ends. Germline CDR1 reads MDHEN; CDR2 reads SYDVKM. CDR3 nucleotides: TGTGCCAGCAGTTTGGTGGGGTCCTACAAATGGCCCGATACGCAGTATTTT. Translated: CASSLVGSYKWPDTQYF.